This entry describes one T cell receptor (beta chain). The antigen is unknown. This sample is part of a study of T cells in pancreatic ductal adenocarcinoma. The J segment lost 1 base and the V segment lost 5 bases, leaving 3 bases of the junction unmatched. The germline V gene encodes CDR1 LNHDA and CDR2 SQIVND (reference sequence). This CDR3 region has 15 residues. The selected patients with pancreatic ductal adenocarcinoma had surgery but no neoadjuvant therapy. Study-wide results and caveats: Blood had more productive templates and around 8.2-fold more unique clonotypes than tumor. No significant tumor-blood clonality difference; means were about 0.1 and 0.07.

Libraries were prepared by immunoSEQ multiplex PCR; TCRdb keeps only in-frame clonotypes and omits some of them. The sample holds roughly 100,000 clones, roughly 96% seen once. This sequence joins TRBV19 and TRBJ2-3; 10 bases are a match to TRBD2. This sequence was found in a human donor with pancreatic ductal adenocarcinoma. Source material: PBMCs. CDR3 DNA sequence: TGTGCCAGTAGTCCCGGGACTAGCGGCACAGATACGCAGTATTTT. It specifies CASSPGTSGTDTQYF.